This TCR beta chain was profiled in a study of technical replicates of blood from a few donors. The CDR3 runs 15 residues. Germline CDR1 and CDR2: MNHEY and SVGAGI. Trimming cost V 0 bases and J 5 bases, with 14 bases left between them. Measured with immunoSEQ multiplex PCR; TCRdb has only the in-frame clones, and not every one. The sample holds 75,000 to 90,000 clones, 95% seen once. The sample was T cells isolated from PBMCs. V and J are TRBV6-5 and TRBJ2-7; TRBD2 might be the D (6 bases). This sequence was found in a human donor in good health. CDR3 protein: CASSYSQTGVHEQYF. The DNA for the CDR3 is TGTGCCAGCAGTTACTCTCAAACGGGAGTACACGAGCAGTACTTC.